This is a list of T cell receptor beta chains from one sample in a study of OX40 agonist ivuxolimab in advanced cancers. Sequenced by immunoSEQ multiplex PCR; TCRdb stores in-frame clones only, minus some. The data contain approximately 97,000 clones, roughly nine tenths of them singletons. The material sequenced was CD4+ or CD8+ T cells sorted from blood, taken in a trial of the OX40 agonist ivuxolimab. The origin of the receptors is an adult with an advanced solid tumor such as melanoma, head and neck, liver or kidney cancer. CDR3s include the opening cysteine and the closing phenylalanine or tryptophan. A D gene is named only where the DNA matches it firmly. Only some rows state a clone size, as once, few, many or a class for expanded clones.

.	TRBJ1-2	TRBV2	.	TGTGCCAGCAGCCCGCGCCGGGGCGATGGCTACACCTTC	CASSPRRGDGYTF
.	TRBJ1-5	TRBV15	.	TGTGCCACCAGCAGAGATTGGGCGGGCAATCAGCCCCAGCATTTT	CATSRDWAGNQPQHF
.	TRBJ1-2	TRBV29-1	.	TGCAGCGTCCCGGGACCCACTTCCTATGGCTACACCTTC	CSVPGPTSYGYTF
.	TRBJ2-2	TRBV27	.	TGTGCCAGCACAAGGAGGGGTCCCGGGGAGCTGTTTTTT	CASTRRGPGELFF
TRBD1	TRBJ2-5	TRBV7-9	.	TGTGCCAGCAGCTTGACAGGGGAAGAGACCCAGTACTTC	CASSLTGEETQYF
.	TRBJ1-2	TRBV6-1	.	TGTGCCAGCAGTGGACAGACCTATGGCTACACCTTC	CASSGQTYGYTF
.	TRBJ1-2	TRBV19	once	TGTGCCAGTAGGCGGACCACCACAGGGCACTATGGCTACACCTTC	CASRRTTTGHYGYTF
TRBD2	TRBJ2-5	TRBV30	.	TGTGCCTGGAGTCGGGGACTAGCGGGAACACAGTACTTC	CAWSRGLAGTQYF
.	TRBJ1-6	TRBV2	.	TGTGCCAGCAGGACAGAAAATAATTCACCCCTCCACTTT	CASRTENNSPLHF
.	TRBJ1-1	TRBV14	once	TGTGCCAGCTCCGTCCAGGGGAACACTGAAGCTTTCTTT	CASSVQGNTEAFF
.	TRBJ2-2	TRBV19	.	TGTGCCAGTAGGGGTCGAGGCACCGGGGAGCTGTTTTTT	CASRGRGTGELFF
TRBD2	TRBJ2-3	TRBV5-4	.	TGTGCCAGCAGCTCCACTAGCGGGAGCGCAGATACGCAGTATTTT	CASSSTSGSADTQYF
.	TRBJ1-2	TRBV15	.	TGTGCCACCAGCAGAGATTTATGGAGTGCGGCGACCAACTATGGCTACACCTTC	CATSRDLWSAATNYGYTF
.	TRBJ2-7	TRBV11-2	.	TGTGCCAGCAGCTTAGTATCTCACGAGCAGTACTTC	CASSLVSHEQYF
.	TRBJ2-1	TRBV7-2	.	TGTGCCAGCAGCTTATGGGAACTAGAGGCGGATGAGCAGTTCTTC	CASSLWELEADEQFF
.	TRBJ2-7	TRBV4-2	.	TGTGCCAGCAGCCCCAGGGGCCACGAGCAGTACTTC	CASSPRGHEQYF
.	TRBJ2-5	TRBV19	.	TGTGCCAGTAGTATCGGACATAACCAACAAGAGACCCAGTACTTC	CASSIGHNQQETQYF
.	TRBJ1-1	TRBV6-6	.	TGTGCCAGCAGTTACGGGGCCGGGAACACTGAAGCTTTCTTT	CASSYGAGNTEAFF
.	TRBJ1-2	TRBV9	.	TGTGCCAGCAGCGTAGATGGGGGGGACTATGGCTACACCTTC	CASSVDGGDYGYTF
.	TRBJ2-7	TRBV7-2	.	TGTGCCAGCAGATTTGGTGGGGGAACCTACGAGCAGTACTTC	CASRFGGGTYEQYF
.	TRBJ1-5	TRBV10-1	.	TGCGCCAGCAGTGAGGGCGAGGGGGGTCAGCCCCAGCATTTT	CASSEGEGGQPQHF
.	TRBJ1-1	TRBV2	once	TGTGCCAGCAGTGTAGTACAGGGAGCCGCTGAAGCTTTCTTT	CASSVVQGAAEAFF
TRBD1	TRBJ2-2	TRBV11-2	.	TGTGCCAGCAGCTTAGGGACAGGGGGCACCGGGGAGCTGTTTTTT	CASSLGTGGTGELFF
.	TRBJ2-7	TRBV9	.	TGTGCCAGCAGCGTAGCTCCGGGGAATCAGTACGAGCAGTACTTC	CASSVAPGNQYEQYF
.	TRBJ2-5	TRBV11-2	.	TGTGCCAGCAGCTTAGATAGAGAGACCCAGTACTTC	CASSLDRETQYF
TRBD2	TRBJ2-1	TRBV5-4	.	TGTGCTCCATCCCGAGGGGGGATCGGACTAGCGGGCAATGAGCAGTTCTTC	CAPSRGGIGLAGNEQFF
TRBD1	TRBJ2-7	TRBV27	once	TGTGCCAGCAGCCAGTATCACAGGGGCGGGCGCGAGCAGTACTTC	CASSQYHRGGREQYF